This T cell receptor beta chain appears in the sequencing data of a study of cytomegalovirus exposure and HLA in healthy donors. Study-wide results and limits: TCR beta chain V- and J-gene trimming was linked, in a later analysis, to a missense variant in DCLRE1C.

A note on this clone: As yet, its antigen is unknown.

This CDR3 has 14 residues. Trimming took off 2 bases at V and 6 bases at J, with 11 bases between the two ends. Germline V gene sequence: CDR1 SGHTA, CDR2 FQGNSA. The PCR was carried out with 60 Vbeta primers and 13 Jbeta primers. Here immunoSEQ multiplex PCR was the method, and the copy in TCRdb shows in-frame clones only, minus some. The sample holds 150,000 to 160,000 clones; about 85% are singletons and the top ten take 2% to 2.5%. The sequenced sample was PBMCs. This chain joins TRBV7-2 and TRBJ2-1, with D perhaps TRBD1 (6 bases). This TCR was sampled from a woman aged 18-35 years in good health and CMV-seronegative. The CDR3 sequence: CASSLTGPGNEQFF. The CDR3 DNA reads as TGTGCCAGCAGCTTAACAGGGCCGGGCAATGAGCAGTTCTTC.